Each of the 24 T cell receptor beta chains below was sequenced from the same sample in a study of CD8+CD57+ T cells in acquired aplastic anemia. Genomic DNA provided the template from which TCR beta VDJ and CDR3 profiles were obtained. Via MiXCR, TCRdb re-called the reads, giving one row per CDR3 protein. Of 150,000 to 200,000 distinct CDR3 sequences in the sample, 45% to 60% are singletons; the top ten hold under 15%. For sequencing, patients were chosen who had shown expansion of CD8+CD57+ cells by flow cytometry. The specimen was sorted CD4+, CD8+, or CD8+CD57+ T cells (not recorded which) from PBMCs. Source of these receptors: a human donor with aplastic anemia.

The chain employs TRBV9 and TRBJ1-3, with 10 nucleotides matching TRBD1. Looked up from germline, CDR1 is SGDLS and CDR2 is YYNGEE. Germline trimming cut 7 bases from V and 8 bases from J; bases unmatched to any gene: 3. The CDR3 has 12 amino acids. CDR3 region: CASGDRGDTIYF. The CDR3 coding sequence is TGTGCCAGCGGGGACAGGGGAGACACCATATATTTT.

The CDR3 loop reads CASAEAAGEQFF. CDR3 DNA sequence: TGTGCCAGCGCCGAGGCGGCTGGTGAGCAGTTCTTC. The gene calls are TRBV7-2 and TRBJ2-1, with D uncertain. The CDR3 consists of 12 residues. V gave up 8 bases and J gave up 9 bases, with 14 bases separating them. The germline CDR1 and CDR2 sequences are SGHTA and FQGNSA.

This clonotype was observed many times. This rearrangement joins TRBV6-4 to TRBJ2-3, with D perhaps TRBD1 (6 bases). The length of the CDR3 is 14 residues. V was trimmed by 5 bases and J by 1 base, leaving 10 bases between them. Germline values: CDR1 MRHNA, CDR2 SNTAGT. The CDR3 coding sequence is TGTGCCAGCAGTCCGGGACAACGCACAGATACGCAGTATTTT. Protein: CASSPGQRTDTQYF.

This clonotype was counted at least ten times. The CDR3 DNA sequence: TGTGCCATCAGTAGCGGGGGGGAGGGGGAGACCCAGTACTTC. Protein sequence: CAISSGGEGETQYF. The chain has TRBV10-3 and TRBJ2-5, with 10 nucleotides matching TRBD2. CDR1 is ENHRY and CDR2 is SYGVKD in the germline V gene. The CDR3 is 14 amino acids. The trim removed 5 bases at V and 5 bases at J, leaving 5 bases unmatched.

The V and J genes are TRBV5-1 and TRBJ2-7, with D possibly being TRBD1 or TRBD2 (5 bases each). The CDR3 consists of 16 residues. Germline lookup yields CDR1 SGHRS and CDR2 YFSETQ. The V end lost 3 bases, the J end lost 4 bases, and 20 bases lay between the germline ends. The CDR3 DNA reads TGCGCCAGCAGCTCGGGGCGGAGCAACGGCAAATACGAGCAGTACTTC. It specifies CASSSGRSNGKYEQYF.

This clonotype came up many times. The chain joins TRBV6-5 to TRBJ2-3; tentatively, D is TRBD1 (6 bases). V shed 6 bases and J shed 8 bases, with 21 bases lying between them. The germline V gene encodes CDR1 MNHEY and CDR2 SVGAGI. The CDR3 totals 15 residues. The CDR3 region is CASSRNGQPESTQYF. CDR3 DNA sequence: TGTGCCAGCAGCCGAAACGGACAGCCCGAAAGTACGCAGTATTTT.

The V gene is TRBV19, the J gene TRBJ2-3; possibly TRBD2 for D (6 bases). Germline V gene lookup returns CDR1 LNHDA and CDR2 SQIVND (reference sequence). There are 15 residues in the CDR3. Between the trimmed V and J ends, which lost 3 bases and 6 bases, there was a span of 16 bases. CDR3 sequence (DNA): TGTGCCAGTAGTATCGGCGGGGCCCGGCGGGATACGCAGTATTTT. Amino acids: CASSIGGARRDTQYF.

The V call is TRBV15, the J call TRBJ2-5; 15 positions agree with TRBD2. With V trimmed by 3 bases and J by 4 bases, 3 bases remained unmatched. This CDR3 region has 16 residues. Germline V lookup: CDR1 LNHNV, CDR2 YYDKDF (reference sequence). The CDR3 reads CATSRGGLAGGETQYF. The DNA of the CDR3 is TGTGCCACCAGCAGGGGGGGACTAGCGGGAGGAGAGACCCAGTACTTC.

J is TRBJ2-5 and V is TRBV29-1; TRBD2 matches 11 bases. Germline V gene data show CDR1 as SQVTM and CDR2 as ANQGSEA. J gave up 8 bases and V 4 bases, and 6 bases lay outside the gene matches. The CDR3 spans 13 residues. The chain's CDR3 is CSVVLAGGPTQYF. The CDR3 DNA sequence: TGCAGCGTTGTTCTAGCGGGAGGTCCAACCCAGTACTTC.

In this sample, this clonotype turned up a few times. The chain links TRBV6-1 to TRBJ1-2; perhaps TRBD1 as D (5 bases). Germline V lookup: CDR1 MNHNS, CDR2 SASEGT. With 1 base removed from V and 8 bases from J, the gap between germline ends came to 29 bases. This CDR3 region has 19 residues. The CDR3 protein is CASSEESVYPQGPGHGYTF. In DNA, the CDR3 is TGTGCCAGCAGTGAAGAATCCGTGTACCCTCAGGGCCCGGGCCACGGCTACACCTTC.

The V call is TRBV25-1, the J call TRBJ2-3, with 7 positions matching TRBD1. Germline-derived CDR1 and CDR2 are MGHDK and SYGVNS. The CDR3 has 16 residues. V dropped 2 bases and J dropped 1; count of bases not matched to a gene: 6. In nucleotides, the CDR3 is TGTGCCAGCAGTGAACCAGGGACAGAAGGCACAGATACGCAGTATTTT. This sequence encodes CASSEPGTEGTDTQYF. Filled out from reference TRBV25-1 and TRBJ2-3, the complete variable domain reads EADIYQTPRYLVIGTGKKITLECSQTMGHDKMYWYQQDPGMELHLIHYSYGVNSTEKGDLSSESTVSRIRTEHFPLTLESARPSHTSQYLCASSEPGTEGTDTQYFGPGTRLTVL.

As concerns this clonotype: This may be a read error: a much more frequent sequence differs by one nucleotide. The chain has TRBV28 and TRBJ2-7, with D perhaps TRBD2 (6 bases). Trimming left V 7 bases short and J 4 bases short, with 20 bases between. Looked up from germline, CDR1 is MDHEN and CDR2 is SYDVKM. The CDR3 covers 15 residues. The CDR3 DNA is TGTGCCAGCAATGGGCGGGGTAGGACTTCGTACGAGCAGTACTTC. It specifies CASNGRGRTSYEQYF.

The chain combines TRBV7-9 with TRBJ2-1; D remains ambiguous. Germline CDR1 reads SEHNR; CDR2 reads FQNEAQ (reference sequence). CDR3 length: 13 amino acids. V lost 2 bases and J lost 6, with 8 bases in between. CDR3 sequence reads: CASSLMVINEQFF. In nucleotides, the CDR3 is TGTGCCAGCAGCTTAATGGTGATCAATGAGCAGTTCTTC.

This clonotype has at least ten counts. J is TRBJ2-1 and V is TRBV24-1; TRBD1 matches 9 bases. There are 14 residues in the CDR3. Germline V gene sequence: CDR1 KGHDR, CDR2 SFDVKD. Trimming took 9 bases from V and 4 from J; bases not matched to a gene: 6. The CDR3 is CATGGTGTYNEQFF. CDR3 coding DNA: TGTGCCACCGGTGGGACAGGGACTTACAATGAGCAGTTCTTC.

The CDR3 DNA reads as TGTGCCAGCAGCCGCCAGAGGGGTTCTGGAAACACCATATATTTT. Translation: CASSRQRGSGNTIYF. The V and J genes are TRBV2 and TRBJ1-3, with D perhaps TRBD1 (5 bases). In germline, CDR1 is SNHLY, CDR2 FYNNEI. V dropped 6 bases and J dropped 1 base, with 13 bases sitting between them. The CDR3 is made up of 15 amino acids.

Note on this clonotype: The CDR3 end shows no conserved phenylalanine or tryptophan, and so a read error is likely. The DNA is left out, because the CDR3 cannot be placed on it with certainty; the CDR3 is given as TCRdb lists it. The rearrangement joins TRBV24-1 to TRBJ1-1. Looked up from germline, CDR1 is KGHDR and CDR2 is SFDVKD. From its first to its last residue, the CDR3 has 8 amino acids. The CDR3 sequence: CATSDTAG.

This chain uses TRBV12-5 with TRBJ1-5; D perhaps matches TRBD1 (6 bases). Deletions cut 1 base from V and 4 bases from J, with 14 bases between. Germline CDR1 and CDR2: LGHNT and FRNRAP. This CDR3 has 16 amino acids. The CDR3 DNA is TGTGCTAGTGGTTTGGGCACAAGGGGGGTGAATCAGCCCCAGCATTTT. Protein: CASGLGTRGVNQPQHF.

This clonotype was counted once. The chain is built from TRBV7-9 and TRBJ1-1, with D unresolved. Germline V CDR1 and CDR2: SEHNR, FQNEAQ (reference sequence). The CDR3 totals 15 residues. Trimming took off 1 base at V and 1 base at J, with 10 bases between the two ends. The CDR3 nucleotides read TGTGCCAGCAGCTTAGGGGTACAGACGAACACTGAAGCTTTCTTT. Its protein is CASSLGVQTNTEAFF. Combining the CDR3 with reference TRBV7-9 and TRBJ1-1 gives the whole variable domain DTGVSQNPRHKITKRGQNVTFRCDPISEHNRLYWYRQTLGQGPEFLTYFQNEAQLEKSRLLSDRFSAERPKGSFSTLEIQRTEQGDSAMYLCASSLGVQTNTEAFFGQGTRLTVV.

This clonotype was detected ten times or more. The rearrangement uses TRBV5-1 and TRBJ2-3, with 8 bases matching TRBD2. The CDR3 contains 16 residues. V dropped 4 bases and J dropped 2; count of bases not matched to a gene: 9. Germline V gene lookup returns CDR1 SGHRS and CDR2 YFSETQ. CDR3 nucleotides: TGCGCCAGCAGCCCCTTGACTAGCGCCAACACAGATACGCAGTATTTT. It codes for CASSPLTSANTDTQYF. The full variable domain, completed using reference TRBV5-1 and TRBJ2-3, is KAGVTQTPRYLIKTRGQQVTLSCSPISGHRSVSWYQQTPGQGLQFLFEYFSETQRNKGNFPGRFSGRQFSNSRSEMNVSTLELGDSALYLCASSPLTSANTDTQYFGPGTRLTVL.

This clonotype was recorded many times. CDR3 nucleotides: TGTGCCAGCAGCTTGTCAGACTCTGGGGCCAACGTCCTGACTTTC. It specifies CASSLSDSGANVLTF. The V gene is TRBV5-6, the J gene TRBJ2-6; D remains unclear. The CDR3 loop spans 15 amino acids. V lost 1 base, J lost 0 bases, and 5 bases lay in between. Germline-derived CDR1 and CDR2 are SGHDT and YYEEEE.

The chain is built from TRBV24-1 and TRBJ2-1; D is unresolved. CDR3 length: 14 residues. Trimming removed 0 bases at V and 5 bases at J, with 7 bases between. CDR1 is KGHDR, CDR2 SFDVKD, per germline. The CDR3 bases are TGTGCCACCAGTGATTTGGGGTCGAACAATGAGCAGTTCTTC. Translated: CATSDLGSNNEQFF.

This clonotype appeared many times. The junction departs from the called germline gene at one end, perhaps through a read error. The chain employs TRBV6-2 or TRBV6-3 and TRBJ2-1; no clear D gene. This CDR3 spans 11 amino acids. Germline lookup yields CDR1 MNHEY and CDR2 SVGEGT. The CDR3 region has the DNA TGTGCCAGCAGTTCCGCATCATGGTTGGTTTTC. Amino acids: CASSSASWLVF.

This clonotype occurred many times. The chain links TRBV12-3 or TRBV12-4 to TRBJ1-1, with TRBD1 matching over 9 bases. With V trimmed by 5 bases and J by 3 bases, 10 bases remained unmatched. This CDR3 has 16 amino acids. CDR3 in DNA: TGTGCCAGCAGTCCGGGACAGGGAAAGGGGGACACTGAAGCTTTCTTT. Translating gives CASSPGQGKGDTEAFF.

The chain combines TRBV7-3 with TRBJ2-6; weak D call: TRBD2 (5 bases). Germline V gene sequence: CDR1 SGHTA, CDR2 FQGTGA. V lost 5 bases and J 4 bases, leaving 9 bases between the germline ends. The CDR3 covers 14 residues. CDR3 in amino acids: CASSPAGGANVLTF. For the CDR3, the DNA is TGTGCCAGCAGCCCGGCGGGCGGGGCCAACGTCCTGACTTTC.